The clone carrying this T cell receptor (beta chain) has more than one count but fewer than ten. Its antigen remains unknown. Tregs were sorted as CD4+CD25+CD127-/low cells. Trimming removed 5 bases from V and 7 bases from J; junction bases left unmatched: 8. This CDR3 is 13 amino acids long. Germline values: CDR1 DFQATT, CDR2 SNEGSKA (reference sequence). Study results and limitations: Greatest tumor Treg TCR overlap was with tumor naive CD4+ cells. Tumor memory CD4+ T cell TCR gene usage clustered with blood and lymph node memory CD4+ cells and lymph node naive CD4+ cells.

Semi-nested PCR with Nested Universal Primer A followed constant-region reverse priming of full-length variable regions. TCRdb reprocessed the 5' RACE reads via MiXCR and lists one record per CDR3 protein. The sample records about 32,000 distinct CDR3 sequences, approximately 30% being singletons. Sequencing input: tumor-infiltrating Tregs sorted from the breast tumor. This TCR derives from a female donor with breast cancer. V gene TRBV20-1 combines with J gene TRBJ1-5; 7 bases fit TRBD1. The CDR3 DNA is TGCAGTGCTCCCGACAGGGTCGGACAGCCCCAGCATTTT. As protein: CSAPDRVGQPQHF.